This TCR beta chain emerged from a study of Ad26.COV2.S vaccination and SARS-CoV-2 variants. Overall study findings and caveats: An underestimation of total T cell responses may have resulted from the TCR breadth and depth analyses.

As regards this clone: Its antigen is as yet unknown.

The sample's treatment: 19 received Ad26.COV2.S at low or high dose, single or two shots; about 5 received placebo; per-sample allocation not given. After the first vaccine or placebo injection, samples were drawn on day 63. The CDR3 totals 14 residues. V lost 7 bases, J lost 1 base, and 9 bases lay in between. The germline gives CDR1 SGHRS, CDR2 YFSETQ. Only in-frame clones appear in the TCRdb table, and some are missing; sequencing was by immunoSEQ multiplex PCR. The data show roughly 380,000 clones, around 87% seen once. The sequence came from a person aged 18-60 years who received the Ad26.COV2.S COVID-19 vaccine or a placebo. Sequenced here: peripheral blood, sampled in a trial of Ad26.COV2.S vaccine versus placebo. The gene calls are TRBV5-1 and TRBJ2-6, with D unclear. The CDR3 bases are TGCGCCAGCCGACACCAGTCTGGGGCCAACGTCCTGACTTTC. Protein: CASRHQSGANVLTF.